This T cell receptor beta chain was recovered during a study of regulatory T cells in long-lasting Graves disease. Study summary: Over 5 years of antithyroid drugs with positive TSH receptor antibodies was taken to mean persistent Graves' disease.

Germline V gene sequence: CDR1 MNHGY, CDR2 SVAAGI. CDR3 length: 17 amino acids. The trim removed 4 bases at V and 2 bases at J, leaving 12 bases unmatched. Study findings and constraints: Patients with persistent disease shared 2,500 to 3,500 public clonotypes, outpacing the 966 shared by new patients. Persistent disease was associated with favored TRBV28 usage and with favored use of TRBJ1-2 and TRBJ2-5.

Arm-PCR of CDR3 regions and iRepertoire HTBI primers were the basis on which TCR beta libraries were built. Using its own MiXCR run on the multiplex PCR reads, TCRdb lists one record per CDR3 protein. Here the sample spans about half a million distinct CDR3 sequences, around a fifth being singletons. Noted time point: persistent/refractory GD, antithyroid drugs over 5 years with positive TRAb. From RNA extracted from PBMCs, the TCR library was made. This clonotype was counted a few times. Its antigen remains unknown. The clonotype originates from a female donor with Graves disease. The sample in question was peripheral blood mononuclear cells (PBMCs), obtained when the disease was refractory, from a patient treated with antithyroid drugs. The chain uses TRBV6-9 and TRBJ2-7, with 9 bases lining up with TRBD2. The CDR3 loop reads CASSSSGAPLSPYEQYF. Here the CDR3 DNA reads TGTGCCAGCAGTTCTAGCGGGGCCCCATTAAGCCCCTACGAGCAGTACTTC.